A single sample is the source of the 29 T cell receptor beta chains below, sequenced in a study of T-cell reconstitution after alpha-beta-depleted transplantation in children. As it was prepared, the TCRbeta library received unique molecular identifiers. TCRdb recomputed calls from the PCR reads with MiXCR, one row per CDR3 protein. This repertoire shows some 78,000 distinct CDR3 sequences, 13% to 15% found once; its top ten account for less than 35%. Material: PBMCs, mostly from graft donor cells, obtained 180 days after TCRalphabeta/CD19-depleted stem cell transplant. The receptors shown here come from a male patient between 2 and 10 years old who had a stem cell transplant for acute lymphoblastic leukemia, so the T cells may come from the graft donor.

This clonotype showed up just a few times. V usage is TRBV5-5 and J usage is TRBJ2-4, with D possibly being TRBD2 (6 bases). The ends were cut back, 4 bases at V and 0 bases at J, with 14 bases in the middle. The CDR3 length is 16 residues. The germline V gene has CDR1 SGHKS and CDR2 YYEKEE (reference sequence). CDR3 protein: CASSHNGGLAKNIQYF. CDR3 coding DNA: TGTGCCAGCAGCCACAACGGAGGGCTAGCCAAAAACATTCAGTACTTC. The complete variable domain, with remaining parts taken from reference TRBV5-5 and TRBJ2-4, reads DAGVTQSPTHLIKTRGQQVTLRCSPISGHKSVSWYQQVLGQGPQFIFQYYEKEERGRGNFPDRFSARQFPNYSSELNVNALLLGDSALYLCASSHNGGLAKNIQYFGAGTRLSVL.

The chain joins TRBV29-1 to TRBJ2-2; 8 nucleotides align to TRBD1. The CDR3 is made up of 16 amino acids. The V gene's germline CDR1 is SQVTM and CDR2 ANQGSEA. V trimming: 7 bases; J trimming: 0 bases; junction bases outside the gene matches: 10. The CDR3 nucleotides read TGCAGCGCCTATTTGCCGGACAGGGCGAACACCGGGGAGCTGTTTTTT. Protein: CSAYLPDRANTGELFF.

This chain joins TRBV27 and TRBJ2-3, with TRBD2 as a possible D gene (6 bases). This CDR3 has 14 residues. Looked up from germline, CDR1 is MNHEY and CDR2 is SMNVEV (reference sequence). Trimming left V 2 bases short and J 3 bases short, with 9 bases between. CDR3 DNA sequence: TGTGCCAGCAGTTTAGGGCTAGCGACAGATACGCAGTATTTT. It codes for CASSLGLATDTQYF.

The V and J genes are TRBV20-1 and TRBJ2-7; maybe TRBD1 (5 bases). The germline V gene encodes CDR1 DFQATT and CDR2 SNEGSKA (reference sequence). The CDR3 runs to 16 residues. Trimming cost V 0 bases and J 0 bases, with 15 bases left between them. As DNA, the CDR3 is TGCAGTGCTAGAGATATGGGGCACCTAAGCTCCTACGAGCAGTACTTC. As protein: CSARDMGHLSSYEQYF.

Here the CDR3 reads CASSLRGGELFF. CDR3 coding DNA: TGTGCCAGCAGCTTGAGGGGGGGGGAGCTGTTTTTT. This rearrangement joins TRBV7-2 to TRBJ2-2, with a weak D call TRBD1 (6 bases). CDR1 SGHTA and CDR2 FQGNSA come from the germline V gene. Trimming removed 3 bases from V and 8 bases from J, with 7 bases in between. The CDR3 is 12 amino acids.

In DNA form, the CDR3 reads TGTGCCAGCAGTACCCCCGGACTCAACTATGGCTACACCTTC. Translated: CASSTPGLNYGYTF. This chain uses TRBV27 with TRBJ1-2; the D is unclear. Trimming removed 5 bases from V and 2 bases from J, with 12 bases in between. This CDR3 region has 14 residues. Germline V lookup: CDR1 MNHEY, CDR2 SMNVEV (reference sequence).

This clonotype was seen once. Possible read error: a much larger clone is one base away. The V and J genes are TRBV5-5 and TRBJ1-1; tentative D call: TRBD1 (6 bases). The CDR3 extends over 13 amino acids. The V end lost 3 bases, the J end lost 8 bases, and 14 bases lay between the germline ends. The germline CDR1 and CDR2 sequences are SGHKS and YYEKEE (reference sequence). Here the CDR3 DNA reads TGTGCCAGCAGCTCCCCGAACAGGGACGAAGCTTTCTTT. Translated, it gives CASSSPNRDEAFF.

Turning to this clonotype: A much larger clone lies one base from this, so it may be a read error. V and J are TRBV20-1 and TRBJ1-2, with no clear D. Trimming stripped 5 bases from V and 4 bases from J, with 14 bases between. Per the germline V gene, CDR1 is DFQATT and CDR2 is SNEGSKA (reference sequence). The CDR3 is 13 residues long. CDR3 in amino acids: CSAYRRRSYGYTF. CDR3 DNA: TGCAGTGCTTATCGACGGCGGTCCTATGGCTACACCTTC.

This clonotype was observed many times. The chain has TRBV4-2 and TRBJ2-7; 16 bases line up with TRBD2. The CDR3 extends over 15 amino acids. V was clipped by 1 base and J by 7 bases; unmatched bases: 1. Germline CDR1 and CDR2: LGHNA and YNFKEQ. The CDR3 sequence is CASSQVGLAGGEQYF. Here the CDR3 DNA reads TGTGCCAGCAGCCAAGTGGGACTAGCGGGAGGGGAGCAGTACTTC.

This clonotype was seen a handful of times. This sequence joins TRBV12-3 or TRBV12-4 and TRBJ1-2; 8 bases map to TRBD1. This CDR3 region has 15 residues. V trimming: 6 bases; J trimming: 1 base; junction bases outside the gene matches: 7. In nucleotides, the CDR3 is TGTGCCAGCAGCAGACAGGGGAAGGTTAACTATGGCTACACCTTC. Translated: CASSRQGKVNYGYTF.

In this sample, this clonotype turned up a few times. The rearrangement joins TRBV10-3 to TRBJ2-3, with D perhaps TRBD2 (6 bases). Per germline, CDR1 ENHRY and CDR2 SYGVKD. Trimming shortened V by 7 bases and J by 5 bases, and 16 bases separated the two germline ends. The CDR3 extends over 14 amino acids. CDR3 coding DNA: TGTGCCATCACGGGCGTAAGGAGGGTAGATACGCAGTATTTT. Residues: CAITGVRRVDTQYF.

This clonotype was counted between two and nine times. J is TRBJ2-7 and V is TRBV20-1, with D tentatively TRBD1 (6 bases). V was shortened by 6 bases and J by 0 bases, with 12 bases between the two germline ends. CDR1 and CDR2 (germline): DFQATT, SNEGSKA (reference sequence). The CDR3 runs 13 residues. The CDR3 bases are TGCAGTGCCCGCCCCAGGGGCTCCTACGAGCAGTACTTC. It codes for CSARPRGSYEQYF.

This clonotype was observed a few times. The chain recombines TRBV18 with TRBJ2-1, with D perhaps TRBD2 (6 bases). Trimming stripped 3 bases from V and 2 bases from J, with 11 bases between. This CDR3 contains 15 residues. Germline values: CDR1 KGHSH, CDR2 LQKENI. This CDR3 reads CASSPRDSAYNEQFF. CDR3 DNA: TGTGCCAGCTCACCCCGGGACTCGGCCTACAATGAGCAGTTCTTC. The full variable domain, completed using reference TRBV18 and TRBJ2-1, is NAGVMQNPRHLVRRRGQEARLRCSPMKGHSHVYWYRQLPEEGLKFMVYLQKENIIDESGMPKERFSAEFPKEGPSILRIQQVVRGDSAAYFCASSPRDSAYNEQFFGPGTRLTVL.

The genes are TRBV3-1 and TRBJ1-1; tentatively, D is TRBD1 (6 bases). The CDR3 runs 14 residues. V lost 4 bases, J lost 0 bases, and 9 bases lay in between. The germline V gene encodes CDR1 LGHDT and CDR2 YNNKEL (reference sequence). The CDR3, as DNA: TGTGCCAGCAGCCGGGGGCACATGAACACTGAAGCTTTCTTT. Its translation: CASSRGHMNTEAFF.

This clonotype was picked up a small number of times. The V and J genes are TRBV7-9 and TRBJ1-1; D gene ambiguous. CDR3 length equals 13 residues. The V and J ends lost 5 bases and 3 bases respectively, with 10 bases between them. CDR1 and CDR2 from the germline V gene are SEHNR and FQNEAQ (reference sequence). CDR3 in DNA: TGTGCCAGCAGCCGTCGTCAGGACACTGAAGCTTTCTTT. It codes for CASSRRQDTEAFF.

This clonotype was picked up a small number of times. The chain carries TRBV6-5 and TRBJ2-5, with D unclear. V was shortened by 2 bases and J by 7 bases, with 11 bases between the two germline ends. Germline CDR1 MNHEY, CDR2 SVGAGI. This CDR3 spans 13 amino acids. This CDR3 reads CASSYRTSGTQYF. DNA of the CDR3: TGTGCCAGCAGTTACCGGACCTCGGGGACCCAGTACTTC.

This clonotype was seen a few times. The chain recombines TRBV4-3 with TRBJ2-3; no reliable D call. This CDR3 region has 14 residues. Looked up from germline, CDR1 is LGHNA and CDR2 is YSLEER. V shed 0 bases and J shed 5 bases, with 9 bases lying between them. The CDR3 DNA is TGCGCCAGCAGCCAAGATACGCCCCAAGATACGCAGTATTTT. As protein: CASSQDTPQDTQYF.

This clonotype came up a few times. This rearrangement joins TRBV4-2 to TRBJ2-2; 8 bases fit TRBD2. The CDR3 runs to 17 residues. V dropped 2 bases and J dropped 1; count of bases not matched to a gene: 6. Germline assignment: CDR1 LGHNA and CDR2 YNFKEQ. The CDR3 loop reads CASSQLGRAWNTGELFF. The CDR3, as DNA: TGTGCCAGCAGCCAACTCGGGAGGGCATGGAACACCGGGGAGCTGTTTTTT.

This clonotype was detected only a few times. This rearrangement joins TRBV5-1 to TRBJ2-6; D is possibly TRBD2 (5 bases). V lost 3 bases, J lost 2 bases, and 15 bases lay in between. There are 17 residues in the CDR3. Germline loops: CDR1 SGHRS, CDR2 YFSETQ. The CDR3 reads CASSSSGIRTGANVLTF. CDR3 DNA sequence: TGCGCCAGCAGCTCCTCGGGGATTAGGACTGGGGCCAACGTCCTGACTTTC.

This clonotype came up many times. The chain uses TRBV28 and TRBJ2-5, with 8 bases fitting TRBD2. The trim removed 11 bases at V and 3 bases at J, leaving 14 bases unmatched. Germline CDR1 is MDHEN and CDR2 is SYDVKM. The CDR3 has 15 amino acids. The CDR3, as DNA: TGTGCCGCATCTTTTCCCATCGGGGGGGAAGAGACCCAGTACTTC. Translating it yields CAASFPIGGEETQYF.

This clonotype was detected only a few times. The chain recombines TRBV20-1 with TRBJ2-5; D is ambiguous. Trimming cost V 3 bases and J 4 bases, with 6 bases left between them. This CDR3 comprises 11 residues. Germline values: CDR1 DFQATT, CDR2 SNEGSKA (reference sequence). CDR3 in DNA: TGCAGTGCTAGGAAGAGAGAGACCCAGTACTTC. It encodes CSARKRETQYF.

This clonotype came up many times. V is TRBV7-4 and J is TRBJ2-1; 11 positions match TRBD2. This CDR3 spans 18 amino acids. Trimming took 1 base from V and 5 from J; bases not matched to a gene: 10. Germline CDR1 reads SGHVT; CDR2 reads SQSDAQ. CDR3 residues: CASSLVNTSGGINNEQFF. CDR3 in DNA: TGTGCCAGCAGCTTAGTCAACACTAGCGGGGGTATAAACAATGAGCAGTTCTTC. Based on the CDR3 plus reference TRBV7-4 and TRBJ2-1, the full variable domain is GAGVSQSPRYKVAKRGRDVALRCDSISGHVTLYWYRQTLGQGSEVLTYSQSDAQRDKSGRPSGRFSAERPERSVSTLKIQRTEQGDSAVYLCASSLVNTSGGINNEQFFGPGTRLTVL.

The genes are TRBV5-1 and TRBJ1-1; maybe TRBD1 (5 bases). The CDR3 runs 15 residues. Trimming left V 1 base short and J 6 bases short, with 16 bases between. Germline V gives CDR1 SGHRS, CDR2 YFSETQ. The CDR3 spells CASSLRQGRRAEAFF. In DNA form, the CDR3 reads TGCGCCAGCAGCTTGAGGCAGGGTCGAAGAGCTGAAGCTTTCTTT.

The table lists this clonotype with many counts. The CDR3 here is CSARDIPLAVVDTQYF. The CDR3 nucleotides are TGCAGTGCTAGAGATATCCCCCTGGCGGTCGTAGATACGCAGTATTTT. The genes are TRBV20-1 and TRBJ2-3; D unresolved. The CDR3 is 16 amino acids. CDR1 and CDR2 (germline): DFQATT, SNEGSKA (reference sequence). V lost 0 bases, J lost 5 bases, and 18 bases lay in between.

The genes are TRBV20-1 and TRBJ2-2; D may match TRBD1 or TRBD2 (5 bases each). Germline lookup yields CDR1 DFQATT and CDR2 SNEGSKA (reference sequence). The CDR3 is 13 amino acids. V lost 4 bases to trimming and J lost 1 base, with 7 bases between them. The CDR3 reads CSATRGNTGELFF. The CDR3 coding sequence is TGCAGTGCTACGAGGGGGAACACCGGGGAGCTGTTTTTT.

This clonotype showed up many times. This rearrangement joins TRBV5-1 to TRBJ2-2; TRBD1 matches 12 bases. The germline V gene encodes CDR1 SGHRS and CDR2 YFSETQ. This CDR3 has 16 amino acids. V lost 2 bases, J lost 6 bases, and 5 bases stayed unmatched. CDR3: CASSLTGTGGPGELFF. CDR3 in DNA: TGCGCCAGCAGCTTAACCGGGACAGGGGGCCCCGGGGAGCTGTTTTTT.

About this clonotype itself: A single base separates this from a much larger clone, so it may be a read error. The chain recombines TRBV4-2 with TRBJ2-3, with 8 positions matching TRBD2. The length of the CDR3 is 17 residues. Germline V gives CDR1 LGHNA, CDR2 YNFKEQ. Unmatched junction bases numbered 9, after V lost 1 base and J lost 3 bases. CDR3 residues: CASSQVLAGGRTDTQYF. The CDR3 region has the DNA TGTGCCAGCAGCCAAGTCCTAGCGGGTGGCAGGACAGATACGCAGTATTTT.

The rearrangement uses TRBV6-6 and TRBJ2-5; perhaps D is TRBD1 or TRBD2 (6 bases each). The CDR3 length is 12 residues. Germline CDR1 reads MNHNY; CDR2 reads SVGAGI (reference sequence). The ends were cut back, 8 bases at V and 6 bases at J, with 13 bases in the middle. The CDR3 DNA follows: TGTGCCAGCGAGGGGGGTGGGAAGACCCAGTACTTC. Amino acid sequence: CASEGGGKTQYF.

At least ten counts were recorded for this clonotype. The chain uses TRBV5-1 and TRBJ2-5, with 7 bases fitting TRBD2. This CDR3 region has 14 residues. Trimming at V came to 2 bases and at J to 2 bases, leaving 3 bases not matched to a gene. From germline, CDR1 is SGHRS and CDR2 YFSETQ. Here the CDR3 reads CASSFPGGQETQYF. The CDR3 DNA is TGCGCCAGCAGCTTCCCGGGAGGTCAAGAGACCCAGTACTTC.